Listed below are T cell receptor beta chains from one sample, sequenced in a study of OX40 agonist ivuxolimab in advanced cancers. Only in-frame clones appear in the TCRdb table, and some are missing; sequencing was by immunoSEQ multiplex PCR. The table has approximately 77,000 clones, less than 85% seen once. The sequences come from CD4+ or CD8+ T cells sorted from blood, collected in a trial of the OX40 agonist ivuxolimab. The source of these receptors is an adult with an advanced solid tumor such as melanoma, head and neck, liver or kidney cancer. The CDR3 runs from the conserved cysteine through the conserved F or W. A D gene is named only where the DNA matches it firmly. Not every row has a clone size; where given, it reads once, few, many or a size class.

abundance: -
j_gene: TRBJ1-5
len: 16
d_gene: -
v_gene: TRBV30
CDR3aa: CAWSLRERSSNQPQHF
CDR3nt: TGTGCCTGGAGTCTTAGGGAACGGTCTAGCAATCAGCCCCAGCATTTT

abundance: -
j_gene: TRBJ1-6
len: 13
d_gene: -
v_gene: TRBV11-2
CDR3aa: CASSLRDNSPLHF
CDR3nt: TGTGCCAGCAGCCTAAGGGACAATTCACCCCTCCACTTT

abundance: -
j_gene: TRBJ1-3
len: 16
d_gene: -
v_gene: TRBV27
CDR3aa: CASTPRGKSSGNTIYF
CDR3nt: TGTGCCAGCACTCCCCGAGGAAAGAGCTCTGGAAACACCATATATTTT

abundance: -
j_gene: TRBJ1-4
len: 15
d_gene: -
v_gene: TRBV11-2
CDR3aa: CASRRIRDRGEKLFF
CDR3nt: TGTGCCAGCAGACGGATCCGGGACCGTGGTGAAAAACTGTTTTTT

abundance: -
j_gene: TRBJ2-3
len: 14
d_gene: TRBD1
v_gene: TRBV5-1
CDR3aa: CASSSGQGTDTQYF
CDR3nt: TGCGCCAGCAGCTCGGGACAGGGCACAGATACGCAGTATTTT

abundance: -
j_gene: TRBJ2-7
len: 17
d_gene: TRBD1
v_gene: TRBV6-1
CDR3aa: CASSVKRTGGSFYEQYF
CDR3nt: TGTGCCAGCAGTGTCAAGAGGACAGGGGGCTCCTTCTACGAGCAGTACTTC

abundance: -
j_gene: TRBJ1-2
len: 15
d_gene: -
v_gene: TRBV30
CDR3aa: CAWSSPETGTYGYTF
CDR3nt: TGTGCCTGGAGCTCTCCAGAGACAGGAACCTATGGCTACACCTTC

abundance: once
j_gene: TRBJ1-4
len: 11
d_gene: -
v_gene: TRBV28
CDR3aa: CASARGEKLFF
CDR3nt: TGTGCCAGCGCCCGGGGTGAAAAACTGTTTTTT

abundance: -
j_gene: TRBJ2-5
len: 14
d_gene: -
v_gene: TRBV11-2
CDR3aa: CASSRRGLQETQYF
CDR3nt: TGTGCCAGCAGCCGTCGGGGGCTACAAGAGACCCAGTACTTC

abundance: -
j_gene: TRBJ2-2
len: 20
d_gene: -
v_gene: TRBV21-1
CDR3aa: CASRYYDPRKKWGDTGELFF
CDR3nt: TGTGCCAGCCGATATTACGACCCGAGGAAAAAATGGGGGGACACCGGGGAGCTGTTTTTT

abundance: -
j_gene: TRBJ2-1
len: 15
d_gene: TRBD2
v_gene: TRBV10-3
CDR3aa: CAISESTSGHNEQFF
CDR3nt: TGTGCCATCAGTGAGTCTACTAGCGGACACAATGAGCAGTTCTTC

abundance: -
j_gene: TRBJ1-1
len: 15
d_gene: -
v_gene: TRBV19
CDR3aa: CASMGPGALGTEAFF
CDR3nt: TGTGCCAGTATGGGGCCGGGGGCATTGGGGACTGAAGCTTTCTTT

abundance: -
j_gene: TRBJ2-1
len: 16
d_gene: TRBD1
v_gene: TRBV15
CDR3aa: CATRAPDRGFFNEQFF
CDR3nt: TGTGCCACCAGAGCCCCGGACAGGGGATTTTTTAATGAGCAGTTCTTC

abundance: -
j_gene: TRBJ1-6
len: 19
d_gene: -
v_gene: TRBV4-3
CDR3aa: CASSQERAPGSSYNSPLHF
CDR3nt: TGCGCCAGCAGCCAAGAACGCGCACCAGGGAGCTCCTATAATTCACCCCTCCACTTT

abundance: -
j_gene: TRBJ2-5
len: 12
d_gene: -
v_gene: TRBV28
CDR3aa: CASSLGAQTQYF
CDR3nt: TGTGCCAGCAGTTTAGGGGCCCAGACCCAGTACTTC

abundance: -
j_gene: TRBJ2-5
len: 13
d_gene: -
v_gene: TRBV19
CDR3aa: CASSINLAETQYF
CDR3nt: TGTGCCAGTAGTATAAATCTAGCTGAGACCCAGTACTTC

abundance: -
j_gene: TRBJ2-1
len: 14
d_gene: TRBD1
v_gene: TRBV6-5
CDR3aa: CASSTRQGRDEQFF
CDR3nt: TGTGCCAGCAGTACCCGACAGGGTCGGGATGAGCAGTTCTTC

abundance: -
j_gene: TRBJ2-7
len: 15
d_gene: -
v_gene: TRBV7-2
CDR3aa: CASSLGGVDPYEQYF
CDR3nt: TGTGCCAGCAGCTTAGGGGGGGTAGATCCCTACGAGCAGTACTTC

abundance: -
j_gene: TRBJ2-7
len: 16
d_gene: TRBD2
v_gene: TRBV4-1
CDR3aa: CASSPGLAGGGGRQYF
CDR3nt: TGCGCCAGCAGCCCGGGACTAGCGGGAGGAGGGGGTAGGCAGTACTTC

abundance: -
j_gene: TRBJ2-3
len: 14
d_gene: TRBD2
v_gene: TRBV5-4
CDR3aa: CASSIPGGPDTQYF
CDR3nt: TGTGCCAGCAGCATCCCGGGAGGGCCAGATACGCAGTATTTT